The clone carrying this T cell receptor (beta chain) showed up just a few times. The antigen is unknown. TCRdb re-called the RT-PCR reads with MiXCR, one entry per CDR3 protein. The data contain approximately 500,000 distinct CDR3 sequences, over 10% of them singletons. The CDR3 has 16 residues. Germline V CDR1 and CDR2: SGHTA, FQGNSA. Trimming stripped 2 bases from V and 4 bases from J, with 15 bases between. The sample belongs to a study of response to subunit inactivated influenza vaccine. Study-level findings and limits: Authors suggested seasonal influenza vaccinations each recruit few new T cells.

The sequence came from a middle-aged man who received an inactivated influenza vaccine. This chain connects TRBV7-2 to TRBJ2-1; D is possibly TRBD1 or TRBD2 (5 bases each). This specimen was PBMCs from blood, taken around seven weeks after vaccination. The DNA of the CDR3 is TGTGCCAGCAGCTTAATTTGGGGACGGAAATACAATGAGCAGTTCTTC. This gives the protein CASSLIWGRKYNEQFF.